Listed below are T cell receptor beta chains from one sample, sequenced in a study of type 1 regulatory T cells. These receptors' targets are unknown. TCRdb independently ran MiXCR on the reads; one entry per CDR3 protein. Seen here are roughly 65,000 distinct CDR3 sequences, roughly 50% observed once, and the top ten hold approximately 2.3%. The sequenced material came from cultured non-Tr1 T cells, either the whole culture or a sorted T cell fraction (not recorded which). These receptors were collected from a human donor in good health. CDR3s include the opening cysteine and the closing phenylalanine or tryptophan. A D gene is named only where the DNA matches it firmly. Size values are once, few and many counts, or a class for expanded clones, and some rows have none.

length: 17
size: few
V: TRBV3-1
J: TRBJ2-1
D: TRBD2
CDR3: CASSPTLSGGSYNEQFF

length: 15
size: few
V: TRBV6-5
J: TRBJ1-3
D: TRBD1
CDR3: CASSPPTGTGNTIYF

length: 12
size: few
V: TRBV5-5
J: TRBJ2-5
D: .
CDR3: CASNGGSETQYF

length: 14
size: .
V: TRBV18
J: TRBJ1-2
D: .
CDR3: CASSLDRFNYGYTF

length: 13
size: few
V: TRBV5-1
J: TRBJ1-2
D: .
CDR3: CASSLGGSVGYTF

length: 16
size: .
V: TRBV10-3
J: TRBJ2-1
D: TRBD2
CDR3: CAIRAGLAAVSVEQFF

length: 10
size: .
V: TRBV10-1
J: TRBJ1-2
D: .
CDR3: CARGPYGYTF

length: 17
size: many
V: TRBV5-1
J: TRBJ2-7
D: TRBD2
CDR3: CASSLAASGGAVDEQYF

length: 18
size: .
V: TRBV7-2
J: TRBJ2-1
D: .
CDR3: CASSYTTLRGTGFNEQFF

length: 14
size: .
V: TRBV5-1
J: TRBJ2-6
D: .
CDR3: CASSPLSGANVLTF

length: 14
size: .
V: TRBV14
J: TRBJ1-4
D: .
CDR3: CASSRDSLNEKLFF

length: 13
size: once
V: TRBV5-6
J: TRBJ1-2
D: .
CDR3: CASSRRSAPGYTF

length: 14
size: once
V: TRBV9
J: TRBJ2-1
D: TRBD1
CDR3: CASSVAQGTNEQFF

length: 16
size: few
V: TRBV10-3
J: TRBJ1-2
D: .
CDR3: CAISERGRETWGGYTF

length: 13
size: .
V: TRBV18
J: TRBJ2-5
D: TRBD1
CDR3: CASSPRQGETQYF

length: 15
size: few
V: TRBV12-5
J: TRBJ2-1
D: TRBD2
CDR3: CASGGRGGKTHEQFF

length: 14
size: many
V: TRBV7-2
J: TRBJ1-1
D: .
CDR3: CASSLVAANTEAFF

length: 14
size: few
V: TRBV12-3/TRBV12-4
J: TRBJ1-2
D: .
CDR3: CASSRNGGSYGYTF

length: 14
size: .
V: TRBV18
J: TRBJ2-1
D: .
CDR3: CASSRRGVYNEQFF

length: 14
size: few
V: TRBV7-9
J: TRBJ1-2
D: .
CDR3: CASSSIGQNYGYTF

length: 16
size: few
V: TRBV13
J: TRBJ2-1
D: .
CDR3: CASSFRQPGSYNEQFF

length: 14
size: few
V: TRBV6-1
J: TRBJ2-5
D: TRBD2
CDR3: CASSGAGGLKTQYF

length: 13
size: few
V: TRBV7-2
J: TRBJ2-3
D: .
CDR3: CASSARGADTQYF

length: 15
size: many
V: TRBV20-1
J: TRBJ2-1
D: TRBD2
CDR3: CSASSAGGTYNEQFF

length: 16
size: .
V: TRBV11-1
J: TRBJ2-7
D: TRBD2
CDR3: CASSLGLAGGTYEQYF

length: 17
size: few
V: TRBV18
J: TRBJ2-5
D: TRBD1
CDR3: CASSPKSGTGVQETQYF

length: 15
size: few
V: TRBV19
J: TRBJ1-5
D: TRBD1
CDR3: CASSIGRGPNQPQHF

length: 18
size: few
V: TRBV12-5
J: TRBJ2-1
D: .
CDR3: CASGLVVPGPPSYNEQFF

length: 15
size: few
V: TRBV5-1
J: TRBJ2-1
D: TRBD2
CDR3: CASSRLAGSYNEQFF

length: 15
size: .
V: TRBV5-1
J: TRBJ2-2
D: TRBD1
CDR3: CASSLTTGEAGELFF

length: 14
size: .
V: TRBV19
J: TRBJ2-3
D: .
CDR3: CASMGSTSTDTQYF

length: 15
size: few
V: TRBV30
J: TRBJ2-6
D: TRBD1
CDR3: CAWGQGNSGANVLTF

length: 14
size: few
V: TRBV11-2
J: TRBJ1-6
D: TRBD1
CDR3: CASRQQGASSPLHF

length: 15
size: .
V: TRBV3-1
J: TRBJ2-7
D: TRBD2
CDR3: CASSPASGAAYEQYF

length: 11
size: .
V: TRBV18
J: TRBJ2-7
D: .
CDR3: CASSQGNEQYF

length: 15
size: .
V: TRBV7-9
J: TRBJ2-3
D: TRBD2
CDR3: CASSSGLPGTDTQYF

length: 16
size: .
V: TRBV20-1
J: TRBJ2-1
D: .
CDR3: CSASMRGSTLGNEQFF

length: 15
size: once
V: TRBV6-1
J: TRBJ2-5
D: .
CDR3: CASSEFPGAGETQYF

length: 14
size: few
V: TRBV6-1
J: TRBJ1-1
D: .
CDR3: CASSDQGGDTEAFF

length: 15
size: .
V: TRBV18
J: TRBJ2-7
D: .
CDR3: CASSPPDRSSCEQYF

length: 15
size: .
V: TRBV7-8
J: TRBJ2-2
D: TRBD2
CDR3: CASSPSGGRTGEPFF

length: 15
size: few
V: TRBV20-1
J: TRBJ2-5
D: TRBD2
CDR3: CSATTSGVLQETQYF